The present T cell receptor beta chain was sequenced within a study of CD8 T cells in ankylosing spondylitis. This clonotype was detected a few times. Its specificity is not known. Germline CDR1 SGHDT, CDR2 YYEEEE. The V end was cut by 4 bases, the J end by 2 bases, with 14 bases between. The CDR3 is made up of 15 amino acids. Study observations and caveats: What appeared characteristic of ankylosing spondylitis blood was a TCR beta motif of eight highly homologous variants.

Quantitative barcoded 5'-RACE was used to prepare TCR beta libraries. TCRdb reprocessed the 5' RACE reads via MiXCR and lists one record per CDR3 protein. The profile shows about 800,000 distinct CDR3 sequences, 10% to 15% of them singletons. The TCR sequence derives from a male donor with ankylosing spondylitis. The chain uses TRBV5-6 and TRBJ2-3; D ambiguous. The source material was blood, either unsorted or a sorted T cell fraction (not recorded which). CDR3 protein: CASSVTPYNTDTQYF. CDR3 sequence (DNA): TGTGCCAGCAGCGTGACTCCTTACAACACAGATACGCAGTATTTT. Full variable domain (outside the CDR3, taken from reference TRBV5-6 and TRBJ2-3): DAGVTQSPTHLIKTRGQQVTLRCSPKSGHDTVSWYQQALGQGPQFIFQYYEEEERQRGNFPDRFSGHQFPNYSSELNVNALLLGDSALYLCASSVTPYNTDTQYFGPGTRLTVL.